The present TCR beta chain was sequenced within a study of shared clonotypes between healthy human individuals. Across the study: Researchers assigned three CD4 naive, three CD4 memory, two CD8 naive and one CD8 memory plate to each donor. Regarding the study as a whole: Rarefaction indicated that sorted-subset sequencing remained incomplete although depth was large.

J lost 2 bases, V lost 5 bases, and 2 bases had no gene match. Germline CDR1 reads WSHSY; CDR2 reads SAAADI. This CDR3 has 13 residues. As regards this clone: Its target is unknown.

The assay was run at deep level. Some clones are missing from TCRdb's copy, which holds only in-frame ones; the method was immunoSEQ multiplex PCR. The repertoire has about 330,000 clones, around 86% of them found once; the top ten carry about 17%. This chain links TRBV10-2 with TRBJ2-7; 8 nucleotides agree with TRBD2. Sample: memory CD8+ T cells sorted from blood. Subset in this sample: CD45RO+ cells pooled with CCR7-negative TemRA cells. This sequence was found in a man aged 18-30 years in good health. The CDR3 sequence is CASSSGGTYEQYF. The CDR3 DNA is TGCGCCAGCAGTAGCGGGGGTACCTACGAGCAGTACTTC.